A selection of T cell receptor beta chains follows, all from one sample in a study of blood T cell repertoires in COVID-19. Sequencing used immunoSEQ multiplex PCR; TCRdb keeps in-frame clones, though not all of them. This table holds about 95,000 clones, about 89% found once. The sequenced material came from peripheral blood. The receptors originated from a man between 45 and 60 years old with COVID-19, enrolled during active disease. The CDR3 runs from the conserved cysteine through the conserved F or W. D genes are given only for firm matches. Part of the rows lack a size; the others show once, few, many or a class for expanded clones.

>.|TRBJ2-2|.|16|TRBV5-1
CASSLRLAPSTGELFF
TGCGCCAGCAGCTTGAGGCTAGCCCCTTCCACCGGGGAGCTGTTTTTT
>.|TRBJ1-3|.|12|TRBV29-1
CSVLLAGNTIYF
TGCAGCGTTTTACTCGCTGGAAACACCATATATTTT
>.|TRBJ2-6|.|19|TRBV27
CASSYLIPGLTSGANVLTF
TGTGCCAGCAGCTATTTAATTCCGGGACTTACTTCTGGGGCCAACGTCCTGACTTTC
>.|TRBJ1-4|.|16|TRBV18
CASSPNAQGSGEKLFF
TGTGCCAGCTCACCCAATGCCCAGGGGTCAGGGGAAAAACTGTTTTTT
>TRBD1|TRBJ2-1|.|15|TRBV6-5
CASSRGQETYNEQFF
TGTGCCAGCAGCCGGGGACAGGAAACCTACAATGAGCAGTTCTTC
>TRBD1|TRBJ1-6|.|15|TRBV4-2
CASSQLDRKNSPLHF
TGTGCCAGCAGCCAATTGGACAGGAAGAATTCACCCCTCCACTTT
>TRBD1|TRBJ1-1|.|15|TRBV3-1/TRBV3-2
CASSHSGQGTTEAFF
TGTGCCAGCAGCCACTCAGGACAGGGGACCACTGAAGCTTTCTTT
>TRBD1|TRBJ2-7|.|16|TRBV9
CASSVDGTGGSYEQYF
TGTGCCAGCAGCGTAGATGGGACAGGGGGTTCCTACGAGCAGTACTTC
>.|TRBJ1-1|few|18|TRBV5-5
CASSPPGPHGRGNTEAFF
TGTGCCAGCAGTCCACCAGGGCCGCACGGCAGGGGGAACACTGAAGCTTTCTTT
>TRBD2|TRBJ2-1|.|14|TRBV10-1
CASSEGGGDNEQFF
TGCGCCAGCAGTGAGGGGGGGGGTGACAATGAGCAGTTCTTC
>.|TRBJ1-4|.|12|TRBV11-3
CASSYPGEKLFF
TGTGCCAGCAGCTACCCCGGTGAAAAACTGTTTTTT
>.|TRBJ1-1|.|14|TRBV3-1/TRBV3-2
CASSLRQHNTEAFF
TGTGCCAGCAGCCTGCGACAGCATAACACTGAAGCTTTCTTT
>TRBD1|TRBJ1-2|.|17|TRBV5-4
CASSAPGDRGRDSGYTF
TGTGCCAGCAGCGCCCCCGGGGACAGGGGGCGCGATAGTGGCTACACCTTC
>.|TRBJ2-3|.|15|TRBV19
CASGPGRGFTDTQYF
TGTGCCAGCGGACCGGGCAGGGGCTTCACAGATACGCAGTATTTT
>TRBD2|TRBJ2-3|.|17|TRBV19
CASSRPQTSGVPDTQYF
TGTGCCAGTAGCCGTCCGCAGACTAGCGGGGTACCAGATACGCAGTATTTT
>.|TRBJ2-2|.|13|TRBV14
CASSPWPTGELFF
TGTGCCAGCAGCCCCTGGCCCACCGGGGAGCTGTTTTTT
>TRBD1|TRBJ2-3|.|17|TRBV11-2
CASSLGTGTTSTDTQYF
TGTGCCAGCAGCTTAGGGACAGGGACAACTAGCACAGATACGCAGTATTTT
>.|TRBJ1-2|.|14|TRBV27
CASNFPQFPYGYTF
TGTGCCAGCAATTTTCCACAGTTTCCCTATGGCTACACCTTC
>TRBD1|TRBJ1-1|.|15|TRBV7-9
CASSIQTTGGTEAFF
TGTGCCAGCAGCATCCAAACGACAGGGGGCACTGAAGCTTTCTTT
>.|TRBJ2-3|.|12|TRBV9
CASSVGIDTQYF
TGTGCCAGCAGCGTAGGTATAGATACGCAGTATTTT
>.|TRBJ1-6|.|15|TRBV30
CAWRGESSYNSPLHF
TGTGCCTGGCGGGGAGAAAGCTCCTATAATTCACCCCTCCACTTT
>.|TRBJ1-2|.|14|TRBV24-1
CATSDSRVSYGYTF
TGTGCCACCAGTGATAGCCGGGTAAGCTATGGCTACACCTTC
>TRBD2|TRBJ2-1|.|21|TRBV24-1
CATSDKRGALAGPSSYNEQFF
TGTGCCACCAGTGATAAAAGGGGGGCACTAGCGGGCCCTAGCTCCTACAATGAGCAGTTCTTC
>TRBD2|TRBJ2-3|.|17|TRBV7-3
CASSPKGLAGGGDTQYF
TGTGCCAGCAGCCCGAAAGGACTAGCGGGGGGCGGGGATACGCAGTATTTT
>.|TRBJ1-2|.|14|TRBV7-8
CASSLGQGNYGYTF
TGTGCCAGCAGCTTAGGGCAGGGGAACTATGGCTACACCTTC
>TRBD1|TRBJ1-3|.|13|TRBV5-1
CASSKDRGNTIYF
TGCGCCAGCAGCAAGGACAGGGGGAACACCATATATTTT
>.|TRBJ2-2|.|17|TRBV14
CASSSVGVEKNTGELFF
TGTGCCAGCAGCTCGGTGGGAGTAGAAAAGAACACCGGGGAGCTGTTTTTT
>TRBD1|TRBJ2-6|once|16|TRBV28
CASSLWTGPGANVLTF
TGTGCCAGCAGTTTATGGACAGGGCCAGGGGCCAACGTCCTGACTTTC
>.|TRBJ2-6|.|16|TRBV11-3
CASSSRQASGANVLTF
TGTGCCAGCAGCTCCCGACAGGCCTCTGGGGCCAACGTCCTGACTTTC
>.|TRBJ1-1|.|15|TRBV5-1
CASNRVTGLNTEAFF
TGCGCCAGCAATAGAGTAACAGGTTTGAACACTGAAGCTTTCTTT
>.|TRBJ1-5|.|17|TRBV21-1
CASSKEDRQLYNQPQHF
TGTGCCAGCAGCAAAGAGGACAGGCAATTATACAATCAGCCCCAGCATTTT
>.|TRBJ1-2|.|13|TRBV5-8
CASSRDRNYGYTF
TGTGCCAGCAGCCGCGACAGGAACTATGGCTACACCTTC
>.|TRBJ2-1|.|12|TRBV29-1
CSVEKTGYGQFF
TGCAGCGTTGAAAAAACAGGGTATGGGCAGTTCTTC
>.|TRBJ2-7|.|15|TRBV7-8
CASSLAMGSSYEQYF
TGTGCCAGCAGCTTAGCAATGGGGAGCTCCTACGAGCAGTACTTC
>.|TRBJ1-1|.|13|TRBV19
CASSIKSNTEAFF
TGTGCCAGTAGTATAAAGAGTAACACTGAAGCTTTCTTT
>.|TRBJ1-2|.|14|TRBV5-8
CASSPDRGSYGYTF
TGTGCCAGCAGCCCTGACCGGGGGAGCTATGGCTACACCTTC
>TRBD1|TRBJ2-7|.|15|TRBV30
CAWSAGQGLRDEQYF
TGTGCCTGGAGTGCCGGACAGGGCCTCCGGGACGAGCAGTACTTC
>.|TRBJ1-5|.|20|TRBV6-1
CASSEAHNVFFQGSNQPQHF
TGTGCCAGCAGTGAAGCGCACAACGTGTTTTTCCAGGGTAGCAATCAGCCCCAGCATTTT
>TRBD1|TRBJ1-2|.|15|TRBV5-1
CASSKWTGTDYGYTF
TGCGCCAGCAGCAAATGGACAGGGACGGACTATGGCTACACCTTC
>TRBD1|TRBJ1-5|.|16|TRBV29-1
CSVERTGRVPGQPQHF
TGCAGCGTTGAAAGGACAGGGCGTGTTCCAGGGCAGCCCCAGCATTTT
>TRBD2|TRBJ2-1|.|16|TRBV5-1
CASSLSLAGVYNEQFF
TGCGCCAGCAGCTTATCCCTAGCGGGGGTTTACAATGAGCAGTTCTTC
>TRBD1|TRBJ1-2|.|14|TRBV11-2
CASSSQQGSYGYTF
TGTGCCAGCAGCTCTCAACAGGGGTCCTATGGCTACACCTTC
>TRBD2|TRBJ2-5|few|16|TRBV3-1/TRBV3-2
CASSTQGRTSQETQYF
TGTGCCAGCAGCACTCAAGGGCGGACTAGCCAAGAGACCCAGTACTTC
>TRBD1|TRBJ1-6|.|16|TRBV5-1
CASSFGTGELNSPLHF
TGCGCCAGCAGCTTTGGGACAGGTGAACTAAATTCACCCCTCCACTTT
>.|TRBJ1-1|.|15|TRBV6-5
CASSYSQLPNTEAFF
TGTGCCAGCAGTTACTCACAGTTACCGAACACTGAAGCTTTCTTT
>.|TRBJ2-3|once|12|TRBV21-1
CASSSRGYTQYF
TGTGCCAGCAGCAGCCGGGGTTATACGCAGTATTTT
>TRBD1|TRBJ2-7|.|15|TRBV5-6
CASSFPIGQGDEQYF
TGTGCCAGCAGCTTTCCCATCGGACAGGGTGACGAGCAGTACTTC
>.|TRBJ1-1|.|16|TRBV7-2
CASSLGYRVVDTEAFF
TGTGCCAGCAGCTTAGGCTACAGGGTGGTGGACACTGAAGCTTTCTTT
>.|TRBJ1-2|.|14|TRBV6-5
CASSPEQGPYGYTF
TGTGCCAGCAGCCCAGAACAGGGTCCCTATGGCTACACCTTC
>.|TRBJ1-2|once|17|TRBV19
CASSLASGGVGRDGYTF
TGTGCCAGTAGCTTGGCCTCGGGCGGGGTCGGTCGGGATGGCTACACCTTC